This note documents a single T cell receptor beta chain sequence. Antigen unknown. The data stem from a study of cytomegalovirus exposure and HLA in healthy donors. Method: immunoSEQ multiplex PCR; TCRdb's copy keeps in-frame clones and lacks some. The sample carries some 260,000 clones, about nine tenths recorded once. Study observations and caveats: It was reported that the classifier diagnosed cytomegalovirus status with high specificity and sensitivity in both the original and validation cohorts. Subsequent analysis showed first-cohort TCR clusters tending to co-occur in 120 or so validation repertoires.

The CDR3 runs 17 residues. Losses at the gene ends were 2 bases for V and 5 bases for J; bases not matched to a gene: 9. The V gene's germline CDR1 is LGHNA and CDR2 YNFKEQ. The sample was PBMCs. The V call is TRBV4-2, the J call TRBJ2-2; 9 nucleotides line up with TRBD1. The TCR sequence derives from a woman aged 25 to 39 in good health and CMV-seronegative. The CDR3 bases are TGTGCCAGCAGCCAACAAACAGGGGGCGCAAAGACCGGGGAGCTGTTTTTT. Amino acid sequence: CASSQQTGGAKTGELFF.